Below, 23 T cell receptor beta chains from the same sample are listed, as sequenced in a study of T cell responses to AZD1222 COVID-19 vaccine (TCRdb year 2021). Preparation of the library involved the immunoSEQ multiplex PCR assay. TCRdb provides this immuneACCESS table in a form limited to in-frame rearrangements. Some clones are lacking; in checked studies, under half of them reflect an unresolved V gene, and why the rest are absent is not known. The sample records 95,000 to 150,000 clones, about 90% of which are singletons. 10% of the sample lies in the top ten. According to the study, the label for this sample's time point signals: baseline before first vaccination. This specimen was peripheral blood, taken on day 0 of AZD1222 vaccination. The origin of the receptors is an adult in good health.

The chain links TRBV3-1 (or the pseudogene TRBV3-2) to TRBJ1-2; 8 nucleotides agree with TRBD1. This CDR3 has 15 amino acids. The J segment lost 7 bases and the V segment lost 1 base, leaving 8 bases of the junction unmatched. Germline lookup yields CDR1 LGHDT and CDR2 YNNKEL (reference sequence). The DNA for the CDR3 is TGTGCCAGCAGCCAAGTCACAGGGGGACTGGTTGGCTACACCTTC. Translated: CASSQVTGGLVGYTF.

V gene TRBV9 combines with J gene TRBJ1-4; maybe TRBD1 (6 bases). The CDR3 contains 15 residues. V was clipped by 3 bases and J by 0 bases, with 9 bases between them. The germline gives CDR1 SGDLS, CDR2 YYNGEE. CDR3 sequence reads: CASSGGQSTNEKLFF. The CDR3 bases are TGTGCCAGCAGCGGAGGACAGTCAACTAATGAAAAACTGTTTTTT. Drawing the rest from reference TRBV9 and TRBJ1-4, the complete variable domain is DSGVTQTPKHLITATGQRVTLRCSPRSGDLSVYWYQQSLDQGLQFLIQYYNGEERAKGNILERFSAQQFPDLHSELNLSSLELGDSALYFCASSGGQSTNEKLFFGSGTQLSVL.

The gene calls are TRBV5-4 and TRBJ1-1; possible D gene TRBD1, 5 bases. CDR1 SGHNT and CDR2 YYREEE come from the germline V gene (reference sequence). CDR3 size: 14 residues. V was pared by 4 bases and J by 1 base, with 11 bases between. CDR3 region: CASSRDWGNTEAFF. Here the CDR3 DNA reads TGTGCCAGCAGCAGGGACTGGGGGAACACTGAAGCTTTCTTT.

J is TRBJ2-1 and V is TRBV27, with 10 positions matching TRBD1. Germline CDR1 and CDR2: MNHEY and SMNVEV (reference sequence). The CDR3 loop spans 15 amino acids. J was trimmed by 9 bases and V by 4 bases; bases with no gene match: 9. The CDR3 loop reads CASSSGTGEWSEQFF. The CDR3 bases are TGTGCCAGCAGTTCCGGGACAGGGGAATGGAGTGAGCAGTTCTTC.

This rearrangement joins TRBV10-3 to TRBJ2-1; 9 nucleotides match TRBD1. Trimming took 10 bases from V and 8 from J; bases not matched to a gene: 6. The length of the CDR3 is 12 residues. Germline values: CDR1 ENHRY, CDR2 SYGVKD. CDR3 DNA: TGTGCCAGTGGGACAGGGAGCCATGAGCAGTTCTTC. It yields the protein CASGTGSHEQFF.

Details on this clone: Distinct nucleotide sequences in the sample also encode this CDR3. The chain links TRBV12-3 or TRBV12-4 to TRBJ2-1, with D uncertain. This CDR3 has 12 amino acids. V gave up 3 bases and J gave up 4 bases, with 4 bases separating them. The CDR3 bases are TGTGCCAGCAGTTTGGGGTACAATGAGCAGTTCTTC. Protein: CASSLGYNEQFF.

The V call is TRBV29-1, the J call TRBJ2-7, with 10 bases fitting TRBD1. The germline gives CDR1 SQVTM, CDR2 ANQGSEA. The CDR3 has 13 amino acids. Unmatched junction bases numbered 9, after V lost 7 bases and J lost 6 bases. The CDR3 protein is CSAGTGEFGEQYF. DNA for the CDR3: TGCAGCGCCGGGACAGGGGAGTTCGGCGAGCAGTACTTC.

V usage is TRBV18 and J usage is TRBJ2-1, with 9 positions matching TRBD2. CDR1 is KGHSH and CDR2 is LQKENI in the germline V gene. Trimming removed 6 bases from V and 5 bases from J; junction bases left unmatched: 8. The CDR3 length is 15 residues. The CDR3 loop is CASSSSGRMDNEQFF. DNA of the CDR3: TGTGCCAGCTCCTCCAGCGGGAGGATGGACAATGAGCAGTTCTTC.

The rearrangement links TRBV28 to TRBJ2-2, with a possible D match to TRBD1 (7 bases). This CDR3 has 17 amino acids. Per germline, CDR1 MDHEN and CDR2 SYDVKM. Trimming shortened V by 6 bases and J by 1 base, and 18 bases separated the two germline ends. CDR3 sequence: CASRLARTGLNTGELFF. In DNA form, the CDR3 reads TGTGCCAGCAGACTAGCCCGGACAGGCTTGAACACCGGGGAGCTGTTTTTT. Filled out from reference TRBV28 and TRBJ2-2, the complete variable domain reads DVKVTQSSRYLVKRTGEKVFLECVQDMDHENMFWYRQDPGLGLRLIYFSYDVKMKEKGDIPEGYSVSREKKERFSLILESASTNQTSMYLCASRLARTGLNTGELFFGEGSRLTVL.

The V call is TRBV11-2, the J call TRBJ2-7; D may be TRBD2 (5 bases). Deletions cut 5 bases from V and 4 bases from J, with 18 bases between. Germline CDR1 is SGHAT and CDR2 is FQNNGV. This CDR3 spans 15 amino acids. The CDR3 coding sequence is TGTGCCAGCAGCCCTCTACGGGAAACCCGGTACGAGCAGTACTTC. This translates into CASSPLRETRYEQYF.

The chain employs TRBV27 and TRBJ2-7, with TRBD2 matching 14 bases. The CDR3 covers 17 residues. CDR1 is MNHEY and CDR2 is SMNVEV in the germline V gene (reference sequence). V was pared by 6 bases and J by 2 bases, with 9 bases of the junction left unmatched. CDR3 protein: CASRYTGLAGDPYEQYF. CDR3 sequence (DNA): TGTGCCAGCAGGTACACGGGACTAGCGGGAGACCCCTACGAGCAGTACTTC.

The gene calls are TRBV7-2 and TRBJ2-7, with D possibly being TRBD1 (5 bases). In germline, CDR1 is SGHTA, CDR2 FQGNSA. CDR3 length equals 16 residues. V was trimmed by 2 bases and J by 6 bases, leaving 20 bases between them. In nucleotides, the CDR3 is TGTGCCAGCAGCTTAAATGCCATAGGGGTGATGGGCGAGCAGTACTTC. It is translated as CASSLNAIGVMGEQYF.

This chain joins TRBV28 and TRBJ2-1; 10 nucleotides agree with TRBD1. This CDR3 is 13 amino acids long. V was clipped by 8 bases and J by 9 bases; unmatched bases: 7. Germline V gene data show CDR1 as MDHEN and CDR2 as SYDVKM. The CDR3 sequence: CASQRDRGTEQFF. The CDR3 DNA follows: TGTGCCAGCCAACGGGACAGGGGCACTGAGCAGTTCTTC.

J is TRBJ2-3 and V is TRBV19, with 7 bases identical to TRBD1. V dropped 3 bases and J dropped 1; count of bases not matched to a gene: 13. CDR1 and CDR2 (germline): LNHDA, SQIVND (reference sequence). The CDR3 covers 18 residues. The DNA of the CDR3 is TGTGCCAGTAGTATGATCTCGGTAGGGGGCTGGGGCACAGATACGCAGTATTTT. Translating gives CASSMISVGGWGTDTQYF.

The chain employs TRBV7-6 and TRBJ2-2, with D unresolved. V was pared by 5 bases and J by 0 bases, with 7 bases between. The CDR3 length is 14 residues. Germline CDR1 is SGHVS and CDR2 is FNYEAQ. The CDR3 DNA follows: TGTGCCAGCAGCCCGACGGCGAACACCGGGGAGCTGTTTTTT. This codes for CASSPTANTGELFF.

The V gene is TRBV24-1, the J gene TRBJ1-6, with D perhaps matching TRBD1 (5 bases). The V gene's germline CDR1 is KGHDR and CDR2 SFDVKD. The ends were cut back, 8 bases at V and 2 bases at J, with 12 bases in the middle. CDR3 size: 15 residues. CDR3 region: CATNGRDAYNSPLHF. The CDR3 DNA reads TGTGCCACCAATGGACGGGACGCCTATAATTCACCCCTCCACTTT.

The rearrangement joins TRBV30 to TRBJ2-3, with 9 nucleotides matching TRBD2. The V gene's germline CDR1 is GTSNPN and CDR2 SVGIG (reference sequence). CDR3 length: 13 amino acids. V lost 5 bases and J lost 7; bases outside the gene matches: 7. The CDR3 loop reads CAWRLAGPHTQYF. The CDR3 coding sequence is TGTGCCTGGCGTCTAGCGGGGCCCCATACGCAGTATTTT.

The J gene is TRBJ2-2, the V gene TRBV5-1, with D unresolved. The V end lost 1 base, the J end lost 3 bases, and 7 bases lay between the germline ends. The CDR3 is made up of 14 amino acids. Germline CDR1 reads SGHRS; CDR2 reads YFSETQ. Here the CDR3 DNA reads TGCGCCAGCAGCTTGAACAGCTACACCGGGGAGCTGTTTTTT. This sequence encodes CASSLNSYTGELFF.

The count of this clone is one. The rearrangement joins TRBV7-3 to TRBJ2-1; 8 nucleotides match TRBD2. The CDR3 is made up of 14 amino acids. V shed 11 bases and J 1 base; nucleotides not matched to a gene: 7. Germline CDR1 reads SGHTA; CDR2 reads FQGTGA. CDR3 nucleotides: TGTGCCTCCGCTACTAGCGGTTCCTACAATGAGCAGTTCTTC. Residues: CASATSGSYNEQFF.

The chain employs TRBV7-3 and TRBJ2-1; TRBD2 matches 7 bases. This CDR3 is 17 amino acids long. V was pared by 1 base and J by 7 bases, with 13 bases of the junction left unmatched. Germline CDR1 is SGHTA and CDR2 is FQGTGA. The CDR3 sequence: CASSLNLMGGTTNEQFF. In nucleotides, the CDR3 is TGTGCCAGCAGCTTAAATCTCATGGGCGGGACTACGAATGAGCAGTTCTTC.

The genes are TRBV4-1 and TRBJ1-4; D remains unclear. This CDR3 has 13 amino acids. V shed 6 bases and J shed 0 bases, with 5 bases lying between them. From germline, CDR1 is MGHRA and CDR2 YSYEKL. In nucleotides, the CDR3 is TGCGCCAGCAGTCAGACAACTAATGAAAAACTGTTTTTT. Amino acid sequence: CASSQTTNEKLFF.

Only one count was recorded for this clone. V is TRBV7-2 and J is TRBJ2-5; possible D gene TRBD1, 6 bases. Germline V CDR1 and CDR2: SGHTA, FQGNSA. V lost 5 bases, J lost 1 base, and 11 bases lay in between. This CDR3 spans 14 amino acids. The CDR3 DNA reads as TGTGCCAGCAGCAAACAGGGAAGCCAAGAGACCCAGTACTTC. It encodes CASSKQGSQETQYF.

This chain joins TRBV3-1 (or the pseudogene TRBV3-2) and TRBJ1-2, with 9 bases matching TRBD1. V shed 1 base, J shed 6 bases, and the junction held 9 bases outside the gene matches. The V gene's germline CDR1 is LGHDT and CDR2 YNNKEL (reference sequence). The CDR3 runs to 16 residues. Here the CDR3 reads CASSQADRGHGHGYTF. The CDR3 DNA reads TGTGCCAGCAGCCAAGCGGACAGGGGCCATGGACATGGCTACACCTTC.